Presented here are 17 T cell receptor beta chains from one specimen sequenced in a study of T cell responses to AZD1222 COVID-19 vaccine. Produced via immunoSEQ multiplex PCR; TCRdb's table is partial and in-frame only. The sample has around 140,000 clones; around 92% are singletons. The sample in question was peripheral blood, obtained 28 days after the second AZD1222 dose. The source of these receptors is an adult who received the AZD1222 COVID-19 vaccine.

In this sample, this clone turned up once. The V gene is TRBV30, the J gene TRBJ1-2, with no clear D. Germline V lookup: CDR1 GTSNPN, CDR2 SVGIG (reference sequence). This CDR3 is built from 12 residues. V was trimmed by 0 bases and J by 8 bases, leaving 10 bases between them. The CDR3 loop reads CAWSVRSGGYTF. The CDR3, as DNA: TGTGCCTGGAGTGTCCGTTCCGGCGGCTACACCTTC.

This clone was observed a single time. The chain uses TRBV4-1 and TRBJ2-5; 12 bases map to TRBD1. This CDR3 contains 15 residues. Germline-derived CDR1 and CDR2 are MGHRA and YSYEKL. Trimming cost V 4 bases and J 6 bases; bases outside gene matches: 6. DNA of the CDR3: TGCGCCAGCAGCCCCGGGACAGGGGGCAGTAAGACCCAGTACTTC. Translation: CASSPGTGGSKTQYF.

The rearrangement joins TRBV9 to TRBJ2-3, with 11 bases that match TRBD2. Trimming at V came to 0 bases and at J to 2 bases, leaving 2 bases not matched to a gene. This CDR3 region has 16 residues. Germline lookup yields CDR1 SGDLS and CDR2 YYNGEE. CDR3 nucleotides: TGTGCCAGCAGCGTAGGACTAGCGGGGACCACAGATACGCAGTATTTT. Encoded protein: CASSVGLAGTTDTQYF.

The chain joins TRBV6-7 to TRBJ1-5; D unresolved. TRBV6-7 is classed as an ORF, of uncertain function. Trimming removed 3 bases at V and 0 bases at J, with 24 bases between. CDR3 size: 20 residues. CDR3 sequence reads: CASSYSLKALHFYSNQPQHF. The CDR3 nucleotides are TGTGCCAGCAGTTATTCCCTAAAGGCCCTCCATTTTTATAGCAATCAGCCCCAGCATTTT.

The gene calls are TRBV6-6 and TRBJ2-1; tentatively, D is TRBD1 (6 bases). CDR1 is MNHNY and CDR2 is SVGAGI in the germline V gene (reference sequence). V was cut by 6 bases and J by 4 bases, with 13 bases left in between. The CDR3 covers 14 residues. The CDR3 DNA is TGTGCCAGCAGAAACCGGGACAAATACAATGAGCAGTTCTTC. Protein product: CASRNRDKYNEQFF.

This chain joins TRBV4-1 and TRBJ2-1; 10 bases fit TRBD2. CDR3 size: 20 residues. The germline V gene has CDR1 MGHRA and CDR2 YSYEKL. J lost 4 bases, V lost 1 base, and 16 bases had no gene match. Written as DNA, the CDR3 is TGCGCCAGCAGCCAAGCCACCTCGGCTAGCGGGAGTCGGATATACAATGAGCAGTTCTTC. This codes for CASSQATSASGSRIYNEQFF.

The chain couples TRBV6-4 to TRBJ2-2, with D uncertain. V was shortened by 8 bases and J by 2 bases, with 12 bases between the two germline ends. There are 14 residues in the CDR3. The germline gives CDR1 MRHNA, CDR2 SNTAGT. The CDR3 DNA reads as TGTGCCAGCCGGCCCTCGGGTAACACCGGGGAGCTGTTTTTT. It yields the protein CASRPSGNTGELFF.

This clone has just one count. The chain has TRBV30 and TRBJ2-1; D is unresolved. The CDR3 covers 11 residues. V was shortened by 2 bases and J by 2 bases, with 1 base between the two germline ends. Germline V gives CDR1 GTSNPN, CDR2 SVGIG (reference sequence). CDR3 region: CAWSPYNEQFF. In DNA form, the CDR3 reads TGTGCCTGGAGTCCCTACAATGAGCAGTTCTTC. Full variable domain (outside the CDR3, taken from reference TRBV30 and TRBJ2-1): SQTIHQWPATLVQPVGSPLSLECTVEGTSNPNLYWYRQAAGRGLQLLFYSVGIGQISSEVPQNLSASRPQDRQFILSSKKLLLSDSGFYLCAWSPYNEQFFGPGTRLTVL.

V usage is TRBV6-1 and J usage is TRBJ1-1, with TRBD1 as a possible D gene (5 bases). Looked up from germline, CDR1 is MNHNS and CDR2 is SASEGT. Trimming removed 0 bases at V and 1 base at J, with 9 bases between. The length of the CDR3 is 15 residues. The CDR3 here is CASSEAGAGNTEAFF. CDR3 coding DNA: TGTGCCAGCAGTGAAGCAGGGGCTGGGAACACTGAAGCTTTCTTT.

Note on this clone: The sample holds other DNA sequences that translate to the same CDR3. The chain employs TRBV2 and TRBJ2-5; D not resolved. CDR1 SNHLY and CDR2 FYNNEI come from the germline V gene. V was pared by 6 bases and J by 1 base, with 3 bases between. The CDR3 sequence is 11 residues long. CDR3 in amino acids: CASSPQETQYF. DNA for the CDR3: TGTGCCAGCAGCCCCCAAGAGACCCAGTACTTC.

The rearrangement links TRBV3-1 (or the pseudogene TRBV3-2) to TRBJ2-7; D gene uncertain. The CDR3 is made up of 12 amino acids. Germline V gene lookup returns CDR1 LGHDT and CDR2 YNNKEL (reference sequence). Trimming stripped 1 base from V and 3 bases from J, with 4 bases between. Here the CDR3 reads CASSQGSYEQYF. CDR3 coding DNA: TGTGCCAGCAGCCAAGGGAGCTACGAGCAGTACTTC.

This rearrangement joins TRBV18 to TRBJ1-2; D is ambiguous. V was cut by 3 bases and J by 1 base, with 9 bases left in between. Germline values: CDR1 KGHSH, CDR2 LQKENI. This CDR3 is built from 14 residues. The CDR3 region has the DNA TGTGCCAGCTCACCGGAGGCGATTAACTATGGCTACACCTTC. This gives the protein CASSPEAINYGYTF. Full variable domain (remainder filled in from reference TRBV18 and TRBJ1-2): NAGVMQNPRHLVRRRGQEARLRCSPMKGHSHVYWYRQLPEEGLKFMVYLQKENIIDESGMPKERFSAEFPKEGPSILRIQQVVRGDSAAYFCASSPEAINYGYTFGSGTRLTVV.

This chain joins TRBV12-3 or TRBV12-4 and TRBJ2-5; D may be TRBD1 (5 bases). Trimming took 3 bases from V and 4 from J, leaving 9 bases between them. CDR3 length: 13 residues. The CDR3: CASSFRGRETQYF. CDR3 sequence (DNA): TGTGCCAGCAGTTTTAGGGGCAGAGAGACCCAGTACTTC.

J is TRBJ2-1 and V is TRBV7-3; 14 bases are a match to TRBD2. The CDR3 loop spans 15 amino acids. With V trimmed by 5 bases and J by 9 bases, 6 bases remained unmatched. Germline V gene sequence: CDR1 SGHTA, CDR2 FQGTGA. The CDR3 DNA is TGTGCCAGCAGCGTCGGACTAGCGGGAGGTCGTGAGCAGTTCTTC. Protein: CASSVGLAGGREQFF.

The chain couples TRBV6-4 to TRBJ2-7, with D perhaps being TRBD1 or TRBD2 (6 bases each). This CDR3 has 14 residues. Per germline, CDR1 MRHNA and CDR2 SNTAGT. The ends were cut back, 4 bases at V and 0 bases at J, with 10 bases in the middle. The CDR3 DNA reads TGTGCCAGCAGTGTCGAGGGGGGCTCCTACGAGCAGTACTTC. Protein sequence: CASSVEGGSYEQYF.

J is TRBJ1-3 and V is TRBV5-1, with 11 bases that match TRBD1. Germline V gives CDR1 SGHRS, CDR2 YFSETQ. The V gene end was trimmed by 0 bases and the J gene end by 3 bases; junction bases not matched to a gene: 8. This CDR3 is built from 18 residues. DNA for the CDR3: TGCGCCAGCAGCTTGGACCCACCGGGACAGGGGGTTGGAAACACCATATATTTT. Translated: CASSLDPPGQGVGNTIYF.

This clone was detected ten times or more. CDR3 in DNA: TGTGCCAGCAGCTTCGGACTAGCGGGAGTAGATACGCAGTATTTT. The encoded protein is CASSFGLAGVDTQYF. V gene TRBV7-3 combines with J gene TRBJ2-3, with 13 bases fitting TRBD2. The trim removed 3 bases at V and 5 bases at J, leaving 2 bases unmatched. The germline gives CDR1 SGHTA, CDR2 FQGTGA. The CDR3 loop spans 15 amino acids.